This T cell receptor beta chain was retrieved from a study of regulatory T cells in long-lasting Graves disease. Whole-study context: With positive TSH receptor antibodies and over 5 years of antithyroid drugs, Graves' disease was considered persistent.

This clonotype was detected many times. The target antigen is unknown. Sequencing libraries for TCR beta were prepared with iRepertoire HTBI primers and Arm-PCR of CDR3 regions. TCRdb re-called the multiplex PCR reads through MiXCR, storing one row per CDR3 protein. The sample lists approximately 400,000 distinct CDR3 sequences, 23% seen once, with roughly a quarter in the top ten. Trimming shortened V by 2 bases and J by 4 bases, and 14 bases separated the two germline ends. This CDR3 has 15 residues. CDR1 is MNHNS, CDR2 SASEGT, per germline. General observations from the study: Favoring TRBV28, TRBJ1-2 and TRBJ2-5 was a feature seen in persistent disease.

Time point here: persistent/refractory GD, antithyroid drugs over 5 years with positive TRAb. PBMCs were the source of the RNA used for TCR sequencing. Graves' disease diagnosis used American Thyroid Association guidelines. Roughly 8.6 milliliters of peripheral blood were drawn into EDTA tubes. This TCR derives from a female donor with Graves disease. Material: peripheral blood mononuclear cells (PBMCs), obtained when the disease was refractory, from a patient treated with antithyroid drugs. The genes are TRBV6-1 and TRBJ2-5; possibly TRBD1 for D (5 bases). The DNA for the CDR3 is TGTGCCAGCAGTGAAAGTATCCAGGGCCCAGAGACCCAGTACTTC. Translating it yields CASSESIQGPETQYF.